The entry below gives a single T cell receptor (beta chain) sequence along with its context. This clone occurred a few times. The antigen this receptor binds is unknown. Qualities for individual bases were not recorded, and no much larger clone is one base off. From a lookup of the germline V gene, CDR1 and CDR2 are SQVTM and ANQGSEA. From the cysteine through the phenylalanine, the CDR3 covers 14 amino acids. The only DNA kept is the CDR3, 42 bases in frame from the first base. V drops 3 bases and J drops 6 bases, leaving 17 bases in between. The protocol used for the library was the immunoSEQ multiplex PCR assay. For the multiplex PCR, a mixture combining 60 forward primers for TCR Vbeta segments and 13 reverse primers for TCR Jbeta segments was used. The CDR3 region of rearranged TCR beta genes was amplified from genomic DNA with a multiplex PCR assay. The Illumina HiSeq System was used to sequence the amplified TCR beta libraries as 87-base-pair reads. The published analysis was carried out like this. A later analysis tallied around 87 million unique TCR beta chains across the 600 to 700 repertoires, and approximately 12 million of those chains were shared by two or more donors. A nearest-neighbor algorithm error-corrected the raw reads and collapsed the reads into unique sequences, merging closely related sequences to remove PCR and sequencing errors. CDR3 sequences were aligned to IMGT reference sequences to assign V, D and J gene segments. Each retained sequence needed at least a six-nucleotide match to both a V gene segment and a J gene segment. Rearrangements were called productive when the CDR3 lacked stop codons and stayed in frame with V and J; all others were non-productive. Following IMGT convention, CDR3 was defined as the stretch from the second conserved V-encoded cysteine to the conserved J-encoded phenylalanine. The earlier analysis of about 610 of the donors excluded any sequence lacking an unambiguous match to a single V gene segment. An earlier analysis of 450 to 650 of the donors called V segments functional above 56.7% productive rearrangements and segregating when the between-donor standard deviation exceeded 5%. To diagnose cytomegalovirus status from the catalog of TCR beta chain sequences, a statistical classification framework was built. In a later analysis, V and J genes were assigned by comparing TCR nucleotide sequences against IMGT/GENE-DB human TR gene sequences. A later analysis assigned CDR3 sequences and most-parsimonious VDJ recombination scenarios with the TCRdist pipeline. In a later analysis, each TCR beta chain was defined by its CDR3 amino acid sequence together with its V-gene family, and reads without a unique V-gene family were excluded. As a way to deal with suspected cross-contamination and a sequencing artifact, a later analysis dropped roughly 600 nucleotide sequences that were highly shared and had low generation probability. For each public chain, a later analysis derived a clonal expansion index from normalized ranks of inferred template counts within each repertoire. In a later analysis, generation probabilities were computed with a VDJ recombination model fitted to out-of-frame rearrangements, and the resulting probabilities were checked against IGoR. In a later analysis, TCR-TCR, TCR-HLA and TCR-CMV co-occurrence was scored with hypergeometric tests, and a repertoire-size bias correction was applied to TCR pairs. False discovery rates were estimated in a later analysis by permuting HLA or CMV assignments 20 times. In a later analysis, co-occurring TCRs were grouped with DBSCAN, and TCRdist sequence similarity was added when clustering was performed within HLA-allele-positive subsets. Repertoires with fewer than 30,000 or more than 120,000 public chains were left out of co-occurrence clustering, as were about five repertoires with anomalous nucleotide sharing. TCRdb took this table from immuneACCESS and kept in-frame rearrangements with V and J called. Such tables lack part of the clones; where checked against another copy, unresolved V genes explain under half of the gap, and the rest is unexplained. V, J and clone size derive from that table, while D and trimming were established from the DNA sequence. Counted in this sample were about 61,000 clones; more than 80% of them appeared once. The ten largest clones represent more than 1.3% of the sample.

The cohort was made up of 666 healthy bone marrow donors. All cohort members were sampled while nominally healthy, although unrecorded immune exposures were likely present. The donor tested CMV seropositive, placing the donor among the 250 to 300 seropositive members of the cohort. Each donor provided a peripheral blood sample, and peripheral blood mononuclear cells were used for TCR beta sequencing. The Qiagen DNeasy Blood Extraction Kit was used to extract genomic DNA from the blood cell samples. The sample is drawn from a study of cytomegalovirus exposure and HLA in healthy donors (dated 2017 in TCRdb). Context from the whole study: In an earlier analysis of fewer than 750 of the donors, under 300 Gb of sequence data and 90 million to 130 million unique TCR beta sequences from roughly 190 million T cells were reported. An early release covering some 640 HLA-typed donors comprised roughly 300 gigabases of sequencing data and approximately 85 million unique TCR sequences. A later genetic analysis used genome-wide SNP genotypes for about 55% of the 666 donors, treating that subset as a discovery cohort. On average, 235,054 unique TCR beta nucleotide sequences were sequenced per donor among about 400 genotyped donors of the cohort, with roughly 18% of those sequences being non-productive. Rather than using new phenotypic data, the later analysis identified candidate immune exposures from TCR beta sequences and from how often those sequences occurred across donors. Of the roughly 400 genotyped donors, 65% to 90% fell in the genetic ancestry cluster associated with self-reported Caucasian donors. Typing coverage differed by locus: A, B, C, DRB1 and DQB1 were typed in roughly 620-640 donors, DQA1 in approximately 520, DPA1 in roughly 590, and DPB1 in just under 490. In addition to the first cohort of around 670 subjects, a separate validation cohort of under 150 different subjects was used. Using immunosequencing, the study profiled T cell repertoires from around 680 subjects and related those repertoires to cytomegalovirus serostatus. An earlier analysis of 587 of the donors used high-throughput TCR beta sequencing to judge whether each TCR beta V gene segment behaved as functional or pseudogenic. HLA typing included class I and class II loci at four-digit resolution. High-throughput TCR immunosequencing, statistical association of individual TCRs with disease status, and machine learning were combined to predict cytomegalovirus infection status. A later analysis re-examined previously published TCR beta repertoires from 610 or so donors and added high-resolution HLA genotyping to investigate patterns of TCR occurrence. The study aimed to test whether signatures of past pathogen exposure could be identified by cataloging public T cell receptors. All discovery cohort repertoires had been generated on a single sequencing platform. Donor age, sex, ethnicity and CMV serostatus were compiled together with the repertoire data. Because of strong linkage in the cohort, roughly five DR-DQ haplotypes were treated as single units for association and clustering.

What the authors observed across the whole study: The presence/absence analyses assumed that sequencing depth was roughly uniform across donors, and that assumption may not be true. Most CMV-associated TCR beta chains appeared to be HLA-restricted in a later analysis, and the HLA associations seemed to be driven largely by CMV exposure. When HLA alleles, especially DR and DQ, strongly co-occurred, TCR associations were difficult to assign to individual alleles. The sequencing pipeline was judged likely to have produced a cluster of highly shared sequence variants as a technical artifact. The classifier was reported to diagnose cytomegalovirus status with high specificity and sensitivity in both the original cohort and the validation cohort. While some public TCRs were present in many individuals, most TCR sequences turned up only very rarely across donors. A further reported finding was that TCR beta sequences accurately predicted the HLA-A and HLA-B alleles for most subjects in the first cohort. CMV serostatus was the only immune exposure information available for the cohort. A few of the identified cytomegalovirus-associated TCR beta chains were confirmed in vitro to be specific for cytomegalovirus antigens. According to the authors, the approach could potentially be generalized to other disease states and immunological phenotypes. In a later analysis, HLA-associated TCR beta chains showed more clonal expansion and lower generation probabilities than non-associated chains that were equally common. The cohort was sequenced for TCR beta chains only, and without alpha or paired-chain data the features that could be detected were limited. Because counts were too low, about 18 rarely observed V segments, including chromosome 9 orphons, were excluded from the earlier analysis of fewer than 650 of the donors. V-gene and J-gene trimming of TCR beta chains was associated with a missense DCLRE1C variant in a later genetic analysis, and the association was replicated in an independent cohort. Because some donors lacked HLA typing at each locus, the association tests relied only on the typed subset. Linkage disequilibrium might explain the correlated functional status among segregating V segments, but an unknown experimental factor could not be excluded. A later genetic analysis reported fewer N-insertions in productive TCRs among donors in an Asian-associated ancestry cluster than the roughly 650-donor mean. In a later analysis, the rate of TCR association differed among HLA loci, with DRB1 alleles having the most associated TCRs and HLA-C alleles having the fewest. Because the 87-base-pair reads could not distinguish some IMGT-functional V segments, including TRBV6-2 and TRBV6-3, those segments were excluded. In the study, around 160 TCR beta chains were listed as associated with cytomegalovirus. An earlier analysis of some 560 of the donors showed that most TCR beta V segments appeared in productive rearrangements either about 87% or about 30% of the time, which broadly matched IMGT annotations. A later analysis reported that several top co-occurrence clusters appeared linked to parvovirus B19, influenza, CMV and Epstein-Barr virus. A later analysis associated 15,000 to 20,000 TCR beta sequences with specific HLA alleles at a false discovery rate of 0.05.

This clonotype was sampled from a young man in good health and CMV-seropositive. The sequenced sample consisted of PBMCs. The receptor chain draws on TRBV29-1 and TRBJ1-1, with no confident D gene call. The CDR3 here reads CSVDALIPIAEAFF. The nucleotide sequence is given as TGCAGCGTTGATGCCCTAATTCCGATAGCTGAAGCTTTCTTT.